Shown below are 7 T cell receptor beta chains from a single sample sequenced in a study of blood T cell repertoires in COVID-19. Only in-frame clones appear in the TCRdb table, and some are missing; sequencing was by immunoSEQ multiplex PCR. This table holds about 380,000 clones, roughly 87% found once. The sequenced sample consisted of PBMCs or T cells enriched from blood (not recorded which). The receptors come from a woman in her thirties who had recovered from COVID-19.

The chain links TRBV11-3 to TRBJ2-7; TRBD1 agrees at 7 bases. Germline CDR1 SGHNT, CDR2 YENEEA. The CDR3 consists of 14 residues. With V trimmed by 2 bases and J by 5 bases, 6 bases remained unmatched. The DNA of the CDR3 is TGTGCCAGCAGCTTATCGGGACAGTTTAACGAGCAGTACTTC. Amino acids: CASSLSGQFNEQYF.

The V gene is TRBV10-3, the J gene TRBJ1-1; 10 nucleotides line up with TRBD1. The CDR3 runs 17 residues. V was pared by 5 bases and J by 2 bases, with 11 bases of the junction left unmatched. Germline values: CDR1 ENHRY, CDR2 SYGVKD. CDR3 in DNA: TGTGCCATCAGTAATTATGACAGGGGGCCTACAAACACTGAAGCTTTCTTT. Its translation: CAISNYDRGPTNTEAFF.

This clone was seen only a few times. The chain has TRBV10-3 and TRBJ1-5; possibly TRBD1 for D (5 bases). The V and J ends lost 3 bases and 8 bases respectively, with 11 bases between them. The V gene's germline CDR1 is ENHRY and CDR2 SYGVKD. This CDR3 is 13 amino acids long. CDR3 protein: CAISDGGTKPQHF. In nucleotides, the CDR3 is TGTGCCATCAGTGACGGGGGAACGAAGCCCCAGCATTTT.

The rearrangement links TRBV5-1 to TRBJ2-2; perhaps TRBD2 as D (5 bases). Trimming shortened V by 2 bases and J by 3 bases, and 8 bases separated the two germline ends. CDR1 and CDR2 (germline): SGHRS, YFSETQ. This CDR3 is 14 amino acids long. This CDR3 is CASSFTGYTGELFF. CDR3 DNA: TGCGCCAGCAGCTTTACGGGGTACACCGGGGAGCTGTTTTTT. Filled out from reference TRBV5-1 and TRBJ2-2, the complete variable domain reads KAGVTQTPRYLIKTRGQQVTLSCSPISGHRSVSWYQQTPGQGLQFLFEYFSETQRNKGNFPGRFSGRQFSNSRSEMNVSTLELGDSALYLCASSFTGYTGELFFGEGSRLTVL.

The gene calls are TRBV18 and TRBJ1-4; tentative D call: TRBD1 (6 bases). The CDR3 runs 14 residues. V dropped 1 base and J dropped 6 bases, with 9 bases sitting between them. The germline CDR1 and CDR2 sequences are KGHSH and LQKENI. In nucleotides, the CDR3 is TGTGCCAGCTCACCACAAGACAGGCATGAAAAACTGTTTTTT. It translates to CASSPQDRHEKLFF.

The chain is built from TRBV2 and TRBJ1-4, with D perhaps matching TRBD1 (6 bases). The CDR3 has 12 residues. Trimming removed 7 bases at V and 4 bases at J, with 7 bases between. Germline V CDR1 and CDR2: SNHLY, FYNNEI. The CDR3 nucleotides are TGTGCCAGCAACAGGGTTAATGAAAAACTGTTTTTT. Translation: CASNRVNEKLFF.

The chain is built from TRBV19 and TRBJ2-5, with 8 positions matching TRBD2. The trim removed 2 bases at V and 4 bases at J, leaving 6 bases unmatched. The CDR3 spans 15 residues. Per the germline V gene, CDR1 is LNHDA and CDR2 is SQIVND (reference sequence). In DNA, the CDR3 is TGTGCCAGTAGTATACCCCGGGAGGGCCGAGAGACCCAGTACTTC. Its protein is CASSIPREGRETQYF. Full variable domain (remainder filled in from reference TRBV19 and TRBJ2-5): DGGITQSPKYLFRKEGQNVTLSCEQNLNHDAMYWYRQDPGQGLRLIYYSQIVNDFQKGDIAEGYSVSREKKESFPLTVTSAQKNPTAFYLCASSIPREGRETQYFGPGTRLLVL.